The 13 T cell receptor beta chains presented below share a single source sample, sequenced in a study of vaccination and CD4 T cells after COVID-19. The Oncomine TCR Beta short-read assay was applied to DNA of cultured CD4+ T cells. TCRdb called the PCR reads again in MiXCR, with one record for every CDR3 protein. The sample consists of fewer than 20,000 distinct CDR3 sequences, around 73% of them appearing once. Their antigens are not known. Treatment defined: approximately nine-day PBMC culture with coronavirus spike peptide pools or control peptides (ViraFEST assay). Sequencing was performed on CD4+ T cells from blood, cultured in vitro. The receptor set was obtained from a human donor who had recovered from COVID-19.

V usage is TRBV6-5 and J usage is TRBJ1-2; tentatively, D is TRBD1 (5 bases). CDR3 length: 14 amino acids. Trimming cost V 2 bases and J 2 bases, with 9 bases left between them. Germline values: CDR1 MNHEY, CDR2 SVGAGI. For the CDR3, the DNA is TGTGCCAGCAGTTACGTGGACACGAACTATGGCTACACCTTC. The encoded protein is CASSYVDTNYGYTF.

The chain couples TRBV28 to TRBJ1-2; 10 bases line up with TRBD1. Germline CDR1 MDHEN, CDR2 SYDVKM. V was clipped by 5 bases and J by 6 bases; unmatched bases: 3. The CDR3 spans 13 residues. The CDR3 nucleotides are TGTGCCAGCAGTATAGGACAGGGGGATGGCTACACCTTC. It encodes CASSIGQGDGYTF.

By share, this clonotype counts as medium-sized. This rearrangement joins TRBV7-9 to TRBJ2-7, with 9 bases identical to TRBD1. Trimming cost V 4 bases and J 0 bases; bases outside gene matches: 7. The CDR3 loop spans 16 amino acids. Germline V gene lookup returns CDR1 SEHNR and CDR2 FQNEAQ (reference sequence). The CDR3 reads CASSSYGTGSSYEQYF. CDR3 in DNA: TGTGCCAGCAGCTCTTACGGGACAGGGAGCTCCTACGAGCAGTACTTC.

The chain couples TRBV28 to TRBJ1-2; TRBD1 aligns across 11 bases. The CDR3 has 14 residues. With V trimmed by 11 bases and J by 4 bases, 9 bases remained unmatched. The germline V gene encodes CDR1 MDHEN and CDR2 SYDVKM. Written as DNA, the CDR3 is TGTGCCGTCAGGACAGGGGGCGCGGGCTATGGCTACACCTTC. It specifies CAVRTGGAGYGYTF.

In its sample, this clonotype was seen a few times. The genes are TRBV20-1 and TRBJ2-2, with 7 bases fitting TRBD2. The ends lost 1 base at V and 3 bases at J; junction bases unmatched: 8. Germline CDR1 is DFQATT and CDR2 is SNEGSKA (reference sequence). The CDR3 length is 16 residues. Here the CDR3 reads CSARGDGREYTGELFF. The CDR3 DNA sequence: TGCAGTGCTAGAGGAGATGGGCGGGAGTACACCGGGGAGCTGTTTTTT.

The chain couples TRBV30 to TRBJ1-2; D possibly corresponds to TRBD1 (5 bases). Trimming removed 2 bases from V and 4 bases from J, with 11 bases in between. The CDR3 length is 13 residues. From germline, CDR1 is GTSNPN and CDR2 SVGIG (reference sequence). In DNA, the CDR3 is TGTGCCTGGAGTCCCCAGGGCCCCTATGGCTACACCTTC. It encodes CAWSPQGPYGYTF.

This chain joins TRBV6-5 and TRBJ1-5; 7 positions match TRBD1. Germline CDR1 reads MNHEY; CDR2 reads SVGAGI. This CDR3 comprises 19 residues. The trim removed 4 bases at V and 0 bases at J, leaving 15 bases unmatched. The CDR3 spells CASSSLGGLPLYSNQPQHF. The DNA for the CDR3 is TGTGCCAGCAGTTCGTTAGGGGGCCTCCCTCTATATAGCAATCAGCCCCAGCATTTT.

The sample holds a few counts of this clonotype. The V call is TRBV20-1, the J call TRBJ2-5; 12 nucleotides line up with TRBD2. The length of the CDR3 is 16 residues. J lost 4 bases, V lost 6 bases, and 12 bases had no gene match. CDR1 DFQATT and CDR2 SNEGSKA come from the germline V gene (reference sequence). CDR3 nucleotides: TGCAGTGCCAACAGTCAACTAGCGGGAGGATCAGAGACCCAGTACTTC. Encoded protein: CSANSQLAGGSETQYF.

V and J are TRBV7-2 and TRBJ2-5; D is perhaps TRBD1 (6 bases). This CDR3 has 13 amino acids. Trimming took off 5 bases at V and 3 bases at J, with 10 bases between the two ends. Germline V gene lookup returns CDR1 SGHTA and CDR2 FQGNSA. The CDR3 sequence: CASSTYREETQYF. The CDR3 DNA sequence: TGTGCCAGCAGCACATACAGGGAAGAGACCCAGTACTTC.

Here the CDR3 reads CASSDGTSLDTQYF. In DNA, the CDR3 is TGTGCCAGCAGCGACGGGACTAGCTTGGATACGCAGTATTTT. This chain joins TRBV11-3 and TRBJ2-3; 9 bases agree with TRBD2. This CDR3 is 14 amino acids long. CDR1 is SGHNT and CDR2 is YENEEA in the germline V gene. Trimming took 5 bases from V and 6 from J; bases not matched to a gene: 6. The full variable domain, completed using reference TRBV11-3 and TRBJ2-3, is EAGVVQSPRYKIIEKKQPVAFWCNPISGHNTLYWYLQNLGQGPELLIRYENEEAVDDSQLPKDRFSAERLKGVDSTLKIQPAELGDSAVYLCASSDGTSLDTQYFGPGTRLTVL.

This clonotype is a singleton in its sample. This chain uses TRBV7-6 with TRBJ1-1, with D possibly matching TRBD1 (6 bases). The CDR3 covers 12 residues. Germline-derived CDR1 and CDR2 are SGHVS and FNYEAQ. With 5 bases removed from V and 9 bases from J, the gap between germline ends came to 13 bases. The CDR3 DNA is TGTGCCAGCAGCGGTCCGGGGGGCCAAGCTTTCTTT. It is translated as CASSGPGGQAFF.

In this sample, this clonotype turned up a few times. V and J are TRBV9 and TRBJ1-6, with unresolved D. Germline V gene lookup returns CDR1 SGDLS and CDR2 YYNGEE. There are 17 residues in the CDR3. V was cut by 0 bases and J by 1 base, with 11 bases left in between. CDR3 bases: TGTGCCAGCAGCGTAGCTTCAGACACGTCCTATAATTCACCCCTCCACTTT. It codes for CASSVASDTSYNSPLHF.

In regard to this clonotype: Mismatch with germline at one junction end may stem from a read error. The chain has TRBV10-3 and TRBJ1-2; D is perhaps TRBD1 (5 bases). The CDR3 is made up of 17 amino acids. Germline values: CDR1 ENHRY, CDR2 SYGVKD. CDR3 bases: TGTGCCAGCAGTTACTCGAAGTTAGGGGAGGAGTACTATGGCTACACCTTC. Translating it yields CASSYSKLGEEYYGYTF.